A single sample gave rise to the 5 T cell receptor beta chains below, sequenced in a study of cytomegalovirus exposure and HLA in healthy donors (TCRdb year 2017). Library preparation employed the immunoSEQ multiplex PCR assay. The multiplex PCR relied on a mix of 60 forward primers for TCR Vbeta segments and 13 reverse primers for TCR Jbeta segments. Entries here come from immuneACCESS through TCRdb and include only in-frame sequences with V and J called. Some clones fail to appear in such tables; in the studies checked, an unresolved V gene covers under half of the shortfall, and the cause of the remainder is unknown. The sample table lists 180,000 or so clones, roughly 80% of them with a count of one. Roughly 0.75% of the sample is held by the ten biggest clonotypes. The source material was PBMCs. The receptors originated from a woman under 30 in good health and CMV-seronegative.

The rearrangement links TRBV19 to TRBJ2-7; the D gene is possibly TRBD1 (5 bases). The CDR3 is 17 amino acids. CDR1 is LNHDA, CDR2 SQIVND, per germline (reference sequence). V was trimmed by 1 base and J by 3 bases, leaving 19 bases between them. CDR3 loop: CASSIVLVAGKNYEQYF. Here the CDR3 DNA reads TGTGCCAGTAGTATAGTTTTGGTGGCAGGGAAGAACTACGAGCAGTACTTC.

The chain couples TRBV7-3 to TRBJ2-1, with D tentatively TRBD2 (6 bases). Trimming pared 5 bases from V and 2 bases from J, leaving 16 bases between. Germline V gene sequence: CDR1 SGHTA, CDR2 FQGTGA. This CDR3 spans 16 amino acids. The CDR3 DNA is TGTGCCAGCAGCCGGAGGGCCAGCCTGACCTACAATGAGCAGTTCTTC. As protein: CASSRRASLTYNEQFF. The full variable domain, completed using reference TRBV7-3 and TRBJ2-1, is GAGVSQTPSNKVTEKGKYVELRCDPISGHTALYWYRQSLGQGPEFLIYFQGTGAADDSGLPNDRFFAVRPEGSVSTLKIQRTERGDSAVYLCASSRRASLTYNEQFFGPGTRLTVL.

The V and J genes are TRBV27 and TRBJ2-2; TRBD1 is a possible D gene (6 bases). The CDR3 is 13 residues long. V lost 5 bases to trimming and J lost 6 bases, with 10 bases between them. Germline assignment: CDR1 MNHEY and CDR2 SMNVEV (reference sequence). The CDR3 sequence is CASSPEGAGELFF. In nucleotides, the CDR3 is TGTGCCAGCAGTCCCGAGGGGGCCGGGGAGCTGTTTTTT.

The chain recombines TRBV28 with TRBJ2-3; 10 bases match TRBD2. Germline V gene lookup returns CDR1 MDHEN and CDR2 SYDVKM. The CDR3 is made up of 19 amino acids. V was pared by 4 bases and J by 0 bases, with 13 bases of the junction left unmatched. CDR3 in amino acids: CASSSLTSGIWISTDTQYF. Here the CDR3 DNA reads TGTGCCAGCAGTTCACTTACTAGCGGGATATGGATTAGCACAGATACGCAGTATTTT.

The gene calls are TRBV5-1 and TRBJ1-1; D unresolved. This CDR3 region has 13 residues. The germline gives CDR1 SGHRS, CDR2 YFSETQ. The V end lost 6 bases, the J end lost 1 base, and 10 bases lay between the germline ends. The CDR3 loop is CASTSTGNTEAFF. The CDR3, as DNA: TGCGCCAGCACCTCAACGGGGAACACTGAAGCTTTCTTT.